This T cell receptor (beta chain) stems from a study of regulatory T cells in long-lasting Graves disease. CDR3 regions were amplified by Arm-PCR using iRepertoire HTBI primers to build TCR beta libraries. Per the original methods: In the combined samples, approximately 64 TRBV and 14 to 15 TRBJ segments were identified. TCRdb processed the multiplex PCR reads anew with MiXCR; each CDR3 protein has one entry. TCRdb, rather than the study authors, made the V and J calls. The sample has fewer than 550,000 distinct CDR3 sequences, about a sixth seen once. The germline gives CDR1 SEHNR, CDR2 FQNEAQ (reference sequence). This CDR3 spans 16 amino acids. Germline trimming cut 1 base from V and 3 bases from J; bases unmatched to any gene: 6. This clonotype came up many times. Time point reported: newly diagnosed GD, antithyroid drugs for less than 3 months. The authors made the TCR library using RNA they extracted from PBMCs.

The same data also contributed to another study, on T cells in Graves' hyperthyroidism and ophthalmopathy.

The gene calls are TRBV7-9 and TRBJ1-2; 9 bases are shared with TRBD1. This receptor was obtained from a woman aged 18-30 years with Graves disease. Sequences were derived from peripheral blood mononuclear cells (PBMCs), sampled at new diagnosis, from a patient treated with antithyroid drugs. The CDR3 reads CASSLDGTGIDYGYTF. The CDR3 region has the DNA TGTGCCAGCAGCTTAGATGGGACAGGGATTGACTATGGCTACACCTTC.